Described below is a single TCR beta chain sequence and its context. The record originates from a study of immune evolution from preneoplasia to lung adenocarcinoma. Resections took place in Japan or China from the mid-2010s to the late 2010s. Only in-frame clones appear in the TCRdb table, and some are missing; sequencing was by immunoSEQ multiplex PCR. The profile covers about 40,000 clones, with roughly four fifths appearing a single time and approximately 6.5% taken by the ten largest. There are 13 residues in the CDR3. Trimming removed 7 bases from V and 5 bases from J, with 14 bases in between. Germline V gene lookup returns CDR1 MDHEN and CDR2 SYDVKM.

The sequenced sample was FFPE invasive lung adenocarcinoma tissue. This sequence originates from a person between 55 and 70 years old with lung adenocarcinoma. The chain has TRBV28 and TRBJ1-1; possibly TRBD1 for D (5 bases). The CDR3 nucleotides read TGTGCCAGCACCCAGGGCGGAGGGACTGAAGCTTTCTTT. Residues: CASTQGGGTEAFF.